The 23 T cell receptor beta chains below were found in one sample sequenced in a study of T cell responses to AZD1222 COVID-19 vaccine. Clones were sequenced by immunoSEQ multiplex PCR, and TCRdb holds only the in-frame ones, with some missing. The sample lists approximately 110,000 clones; 88% were seen once. Sample: peripheral blood, taken on day 0 of AZD1222 vaccination. These receptor sequences come from an adult in good health.

This chain uses TRBV7-3 with TRBJ2-5; D possibly corresponds to TRBD2 (5 bases). The CDR3 is 15 amino acids. The germline V and J ends were trimmed by 0 bases and 5 bases, with 13 bases remaining between them. The V gene's germline CDR1 is SGHTA and CDR2 FQGTGA. CDR3 protein: CASSLTGLPGETQYF. The CDR3 coding sequence is TGTGCCAGCAGCTTAACTGGGCTACCGGGGGAGACCCAGTACTTC. The full variable domain, rest sourced from reference TRBV7-3 and TRBJ2-5, is GAGVSQTPSNKVTEKGKYVELRCDPISGHTALYWYRQSLGQGPEFLIYFQGTGAADDSGLPNDRFFAVRPEGSVSTLKIQRTERGDSAVYLCASSLTGLPGETQYFGPGTRLLVL.

The V and J genes are TRBV18 and TRBJ1-2, with D perhaps TRBD1 (6 bases). CDR3 length: 14 amino acids. V was pared by 1 base and J by 2 bases, with 8 bases between. Germline assignment: CDR1 KGHSH and CDR2 LQKENI. The CDR3 DNA follows: TGTGCCAGCTCACCACGGGACAAAAACTATGGCTACACCTTC. It translates to CASSPRDKNYGYTF.

The V gene is TRBV5-1, the J gene TRBJ2-5; 9 bases fit TRBD2. This CDR3 spans 16 amino acids. Per the germline V gene, CDR1 is SGHRS and CDR2 is YFSETQ. After removal of 1 base from V and 4 bases from J, the junction contained 8 bases not matched to a gene. This CDR3 reads CASSLRPSGVLETQYF. The CDR3 region has the DNA TGCGCCAGCAGCTTGCGCCCTAGCGGGGTCTTAGAGACCCAGTACTTC.

The chain joins TRBV2 to TRBJ2-3; no reliable D call. Per germline, CDR1 SNHLY and CDR2 FYNNEI. The CDR3 consists of 15 residues. Trimming pared 2 bases from V and 6 bases from J, leaving 15 bases between. The CDR3 loop is CASSENSPRMDTQYF. The DNA of the CDR3 is TGTGCCAGCAGTGAAAATTCCCCCCGCATGGATACGCAGTATTTT.

V and J are TRBV27 and TRBJ1-1; D is unclear. This CDR3 contains 15 residues. Germline CDR1 and CDR2: MNHEY and SMNVEV (reference sequence). V lost 0 bases to trimming and J lost 0 bases, with 8 bases between them. The CDR3 here is CASSLSYSLNTEAFF. The CDR3 DNA is TGTGCCAGCAGTTTATCGTACAGTTTGAACACTGAAGCTTTCTTT.

V usage is TRBV11-2 and J usage is TRBJ1-6; no clear D. V was cut by 0 bases and J by 10 bases, with 13 bases left in between. Germline lookup yields CDR1 SGHAT and CDR2 FQNNGV. The CDR3 runs 15 residues. The CDR3 DNA is TGTGCCAGCAGCTTAGATCAAGGGTTTTGGTCACCCCTCCACTTT. It encodes CASSLDQGFWSPLHF.

This chain links TRBV5-4 with TRBJ1-4; 9 nucleotides align to TRBD1. The CDR3 contains 14 residues. J was trimmed by 4 bases and V by 4 bases; bases with no gene match: 2. The germline CDR1 and CDR2 sequences are SGHNT and YYREEE (reference sequence). The CDR3 reads CASSQDRGNEKLFF. CDR3 coding DNA: TGTGCCAGCAGCCAGGACAGGGGTAATGAAAAACTGTTTTTT.

The chain recombines TRBV5-5 with TRBJ1-4; TRBD1 aligns across 9 bases. The germline CDR1 and CDR2 sequences are SGHKS and YYEKEE (reference sequence). Trimming cost V 5 bases and J 7 bases; bases outside gene matches: 3. The CDR3 runs to 13 residues. The CDR3 bases are TGTGCCAGCAGGGACAGGGGCTTTGAAAAACTGTTTTTT. Its translation is CASRDRGFEKLFF.

This clone is a singleton in its sample. The DNA for the CDR3 is TGTGCCAGCAGCTCCAGCGGGGGGACTAGCGGTGTGCAGTTCTTC. The encoded protein is CASSSSGGTSGVQFF. V gene TRBV7-6 combines with J gene TRBJ2-1; 11 nucleotides align to TRBD2. The CDR3 consists of 15 residues. The ends lost 4 bases at V and 12 bases at J; junction bases unmatched: 11. The germline gives CDR1 SGHVS, CDR2 FNYEAQ.

The chain uses TRBV25-1 and TRBJ2-7; D is perhaps TRBD2 (5 bases). The germline V and J ends were trimmed by 5 bases and 2 bases, with 10 bases remaining between them. Germline loops: CDR1 MGHDK, CDR2 SYGVNS. This CDR3 contains 13 residues. The DNA of the CDR3 is TGTGCCAGCAGTTGGTCGGGAACCTACGAGCAGTACTTC. Translated, it gives CASSWSGTYEQYF.

The chain uses TRBV2 and TRBJ1-5; the match to TRBD1 covers 7 bases. V gave up 2 bases and J gave up 6 bases; unmatched junction bases: 7. Looked up from germline, CDR1 is SNHLY and CDR2 is FYNNEI. This CDR3 contains 15 residues. CDR3 protein: CASSEREGASQPQHF. In DNA form, the CDR3 reads TGTGCCAGCAGTGAACGAGAGGGGGCAAGTCAGCCCCAGCATTTT.

The chain employs TRBV2 and TRBJ2-2; TRBD1 or TRBD2 may be the D gene (6 bases each). CDR1 SNHLY and CDR2 FYNNEI come from the germline V gene. Trimming shortened V by 5 bases and J by 5 bases, and 9 bases separated the two germline ends. The CDR3 totals 13 residues. This CDR3 is CASSSGATGELFF. The CDR3 bases are TGTGCCAGCAGTTCGGGGGCGACCGGGGAGCTGTTTTTT.

The chain recombines TRBV19 with TRBJ1-1; D is unresolved. Germline assignment: CDR1 LNHDA and CDR2 SQIVND (reference sequence). Trimming took off 2 bases at V and 4 bases at J, with 11 bases between the two ends. CDR3 length: 14 residues. CDR3 nucleotides: TGTGCCAGTAGTATACGAGGGTTGGGCACTGAAGCTTTCTTT. As protein: CASSIRGLGTEAFF.

V and J are TRBV10-3 and TRBJ1-1; 7 bases align to TRBD1. From germline, CDR1 is ENHRY and CDR2 SYGVKD. Trimming cost V 2 bases and J 5 bases; bases outside gene matches: 8. This CDR3 has 15 amino acids. The CDR3 region has the DNA TGTGCCATCAGTGAGGGCCAGGGGGTTGGTACTGAAGCTTTCTTT. It is translated as CAISEGQGVGTEAFF.

This clone is a singleton in its sample. Its ends do not fully match the called genes, so a read error is possible. The chain joins TRBV13 to TRBJ1-6, with 7 bases lining up with TRBD1. This CDR3 is built from 15 residues. The germline gives CDR1 PRHDT, CDR2 FYEKMQ (reference sequence). The CDR3 DNA reads as TGTGCCAGCAACTTACAGGGGTACTATAATTCACCCCTCCACTTT. Translated, it gives CASNLQGYYNSPLHF. Combining the CDR3 with reference TRBV13 and TRBJ1-6 gives the whole variable domain AAGVIQSPRHLIKEKRETATLKCYPIPRHDTVYWYQQGPGQDPQFLISFYEKMQSDKGSIPDRFSAQQFSDYHSELNMSSLELGDSALYFCASNLQGYYNSPLHFGNGTRLTVT.

The chain joins TRBV19 to TRBJ2-1, with D possibly TRBD2 on 5 matching bases. Germline V gives CDR1 LNHDA, CDR2 SQIVND (reference sequence). There are 12 residues in the CDR3. Trimming removed 5 bases from V and 7 bases from J, with 9 bases in between. CDR3 in amino acids: CASSGGRNEQFF. The CDR3 DNA follows: TGTGCCAGTAGTGGCGGGCGGAATGAGCAGTTCTTC.

The rearrangement joins TRBV6-2 or TRBV6-3 to TRBJ2-2, with TRBD2 matching 12 bases. V gave up 0 bases and J gave up 4 bases; unmatched junction bases: 9. Germline V gives CDR1 MNHEY, CDR2 SVGEGT. The CDR3 has 19 residues. In DNA, the CDR3 is TGTGCCAGCAGTTACTCGTTCCTGTCTAGCGGGGGGGCCACCGGGGAGCTGTTTTTT. Amino acids: CASSYSFLSSGGATGELFF.

The V call is TRBV4-1, the J call TRBJ1-4; D not certain. V gave up 4 bases and J gave up 0 bases, with 9 bases separating them. The CDR3 covers 15 residues. Germline values: CDR1 MGHRA, CDR2 YSYEKL. The CDR3 sequence: CASSRRTATNEKLFF. The CDR3 region has the DNA TGCGCCAGCAGCCGACGGACCGCAACTAATGAAAAACTGTTTTTT.

In DNA form, the CDR3 reads TGTGCCAGCAGCAGACAGGGGAACGAGCAGTACTTC. Translating gives CASSRQGNEQYF. The gene calls are TRBV28 and TRBJ2-7, with 8 nucleotides matching TRBD1. J was trimmed by 5 bases and V by 6 bases; bases with no gene match: 3. Germline assignment: CDR1 MDHEN and CDR2 SYDVKM. The CDR3 has 12 residues.

The gene calls are TRBV11-2 and TRBJ1-2; TRBD1 matches at 8 bases. Germline values: CDR1 SGHAT, CDR2 FQNNGV. The trim removed 0 bases at V and 10 bases at J, leaving 13 bases unmatched. The CDR3 totals 16 residues. The CDR3 protein is CASSLEYLQGDPLYTF. CDR3 bases: TGTGCCAGCAGCTTAGAATATCTACAGGGGGATCCCCTCTACACCTTC.

The J gene is TRBJ1-6, the V gene TRBV4-1, with no clear D. With 0 bases removed from V and 8 bases from J, the gap between germline ends came to 11 bases. Germline V lookup: CDR1 MGHRA, CDR2 YSYEKL. CDR3 size: 15 residues. The CDR3 coding sequence is TGCGCCAGCAGCCAAGATTTTCCCCCTTATTCACCCCTCCACTTT. Protein product: CASSQDFPPYSPLHF.

The DNA for the CDR3 is TGCGCCAGCAGCCTGAGGACAGGGGGCGAATATGGCTACACCTTC. This codes for CASSLRTGGEYGYTF. The genes are TRBV5-1 and TRBJ1-2; 11 bases agree with TRBD1. Trimming took 4 bases from V and 5 from J; bases not matched to a gene: 7. The CDR3 is 15 amino acids. Germline values: CDR1 SGHRS, CDR2 YFSETQ.

As concerns this clone: At one boundary the junction diverges from the germline segment, which might be a read error. The chain links TRBV7-9 to TRBJ2-5, with D possibly TRBD2 on 5 matching bases. Germline CDR1 is SEHNR and CDR2 is FQNEAQ (reference sequence). The CDR3 is made up of 13 amino acids. CDR3 residues: CASGLGATETQYF. As DNA, the CDR3 is TGTGCCAGCGGCTTGGGAGCAACGGAGACCCAGTACTTC. Drawing the rest from reference TRBV7-9 and TRBJ2-5, the complete variable domain is DTGVSQNPRHKITKRGQNVTFRCDPISEHNRLYWYRQTLGQGPEFLTYFQNEAQLEKSRLLSDRFSAERPKGSFSTLEIQRTEQGDSAMYLCASGLGATETQYFGPGTRLLVL.